The 9 T cell receptor beta chains in this list originate from one sample, sequenced in a study of blood T cell repertoires in COVID-19. Repertoires were generated with immunoSEQ multiplex PCR, while TCRdb's copy carries only in-frame clones and drops some. The table shows under 250,000 clones, with about 89% occurring only once. Sequencing was done on a sample of peripheral blood. The receptors shown here come from an older woman who had recovered from COVID-19.

This chain links TRBV6-2 or TRBV6-3 with TRBJ1-2, with 7 bases lining up with TRBD1. J was trimmed by 4 bases and V by 3 bases; bases with no gene match: 17. This CDR3 is built from 18 residues. Germline V gene lookup returns CDR1 MNHEY and CDR2 SVGEGT. Here the CDR3 DNA reads TGTGCCAGCAGTTATCCGATTGACGGGACAGACCTCCGCTATGGCTACACCTTC. Its translation is CASSYPIDGTDLRYGYTF.

The chain combines TRBV7-3 with TRBJ2-3; the match to TRBD2 covers 10 bases. The CDR3 is 15 amino acids. The ends lost 4 bases at V and 5 bases at J; junction bases unmatched: 6. CDR1 and CDR2 from the germline V gene are SGHTA and FQGTGA. CDR3: CASSSSSGGVDTQYF. The CDR3 DNA is TGTGCCAGCAGCTCCTCTAGCGGGGGCGTAGATACGCAGTATTTT.

This clone is a singleton in its sample. The chain couples TRBV24-1 to TRBJ2-7; tentatively, D is TRBD2 (6 bases). Germline V lookup: CDR1 KGHDR, CDR2 SFDVKD. Trimming took off 3 bases at V and 4 bases at J, with 12 bases between the two ends. The CDR3 is 14 residues long. The CDR3, as DNA: TGTGCCACCAGTGATGGAGGGTCATCATACGAGCAGTACTTC. Translating gives CATSDGGSSYEQYF.

This clone was observed a handful of times. This sequence joins TRBV6-1 and TRBJ2-1; 7 bases are shared with TRBD1. The CDR3 has 14 residues. Germline-derived CDR1 and CDR2 are MNHNS and SASEGT. V shed 5 bases, J shed 7 bases, and the junction held 8 bases outside the gene matches. The chain's CDR3 is CASSHRGSLNEQFF. The CDR3 DNA follows: TGTGCCAGCAGTCACAGGGGAAGCTTGAATGAGCAGTTCTTC.

V usage is TRBV7-9 and J usage is TRBJ1-3; D possibly corresponds to TRBD1 (5 bases). Germline V CDR1 and CDR2: SEHNR, FQNEAQ (reference sequence). The CDR3 covers 15 residues. Trimming took off 1 base at V and 2 bases at J, with 9 bases between the two ends. The CDR3 DNA is TGTGCCAGCAGCTTAGTCGCGGGGGCTGGAAACACCATATATTTT. It encodes CASSLVAGAGNTIYF.

The chain couples TRBV24-1 to TRBJ1-4; tentative D call: TRBD1 (5 bases). V was cut by 4 bases and J by 8 bases, with 16 bases left in between. This CDR3 is built from 15 residues. CDR1 KGHDR and CDR2 SFDVKD come from the germline V gene. The CDR3 DNA reads as TGTGCCACCAGTGACTCGTCTGCCGGGGGAGAAAAACTGTTTTTT. As protein: CATSDSSAGGEKLFF.

This sequence joins TRBV7-2 and TRBJ2-5, with D perhaps TRBD2 (5 bases). The germline V gene encodes CDR1 SGHTA and CDR2 FQGNSA. V lost 8 bases and J lost 4, with 11 bases in between. The CDR3 covers 12 residues. The CDR3 is CASGPSRETQYF. The CDR3 DNA is TGTGCCAGCGGCCCTAGCAGAGAGACCCAGTACTTC.

V and J are TRBV18 and TRBJ1-1; a possible D gene is TRBD1 (5 bases). The CDR3 has 15 residues. V was cut by 3 bases and J by 4 bases, with 15 bases left in between. Germline lookup yields CDR1 KGHSH and CDR2 LQKENI. The CDR3 region has the DNA TGTGCCAGCTCACCCGGAGGGTTGCAGGGCACTGAAGCTTTCTTT. Its translation is CASSPGGLQGTEAFF.

Remarks on this clone: Other DNA sequences from this sample encode an identical CDR3 as well. V and J are TRBV18 and TRBJ1-2; tentative D call: TRBD1 (5 bases). The CDR3 covers 13 residues. Germline CDR1 and CDR2: KGHSH and LQKENI. V lost 3 bases to trimming and J lost 5 bases, with 10 bases between them. This CDR3 reads CASSPDSSYGYTF. The DNA of the CDR3 is TGTGCCAGCTCACCTGACAGTTCGTATGGCTACACCTTC.